These T cell receptor beta chains were read from a single sample in a study of shared clonotypes between healthy human individuals. Data came from immunoSEQ multiplex PCR; TCRdb stores just in-frame clones and leaves some out. The repertoire consists of fewer than 2.5 million clones, with 80% to 95% occurring once and the leading ten covering about 0.38%. Material for sequencing was naive CD4+ T cells from PBMCs. These receptors came from a man aged 18 to 30 in good health. Some clones in this sample may be carry-over from other donors' samples. Both conserved end residues are part of each CDR3. The D gene is left open where the match is weak. Expanded clones are given a class, and other clones once, few, many or no size at all.

TRBV4-2	15	TRBJ2-4	.	.	TGTGCCAGCAGCCAATTTCCAGGGGTTGAAAACATTCAGTACTTC	CASSQFPGVENIQYF
TRBV4-1	15	TRBJ2-1	TRBD2	.	TGCGCCAGCAGCCAAGTGCAAGGGACTAGCGTGGAGCAGTTCTTC	CASSQVQGTSVEQFF
TRBV20-1	11	TRBJ1-1	.	few	TGCAGTGCTAAGGTTCTCACTGAAGCTTTCTTT	CSAKVLTEAFF
TRBV19	16	TRBJ2-1	TRBD2	.	TGTGCCAGTAGTTTATCTAGCGGGAGGGCCATCGTTGAGCAGTTCTTC	CASSLSSGRAIVEQFF
TRBV7-9	15	TRBJ2-1	.	.	TGTGCCAGCAGCTTAACGACTTGGAGGGGCAATGAGCAGTTCTTC	CASSLTTWRGNEQFF
TRBV7-9	16	TRBJ2-2	TRBD2	.	TGTGCCAGCAGCCCAGGGACTAGCGGGAGCTCAGGGGAGCTGTTTTTT	CASSPGTSGSSGELFF
TRBV7-8	14	TRBJ1-1	.	once	TGTGCCAGCAGCTTAGCGCGATCCGGGACAGAAGCTTTCTTT	CASSLARSGTEAFF
TRBV7-9	15	TRBJ2-7	.	.	TGTGCCAGCAGCTTAGACAGGGAGATAAGAAACGAGCAGTACTTC	CASSLDREIRNEQYF
TRBV7-2	15	TRBJ2-3	.	.	TGTGCCAGCAGCCTGAGGGCTAGCGGCACAGATACGCAGTATTTT	CASSLRASGTDTQYF
TRBV10-2	15	TRBJ2-7	TRBD1	.	TGCGCCAGCAAGGAACCCGGACAGGGACCATACGAGCAGTACTTC	CASKEPGQGPYEQYF
TRBV6-6	16	TRBJ1-1	.	once	TGTGCCAGCAGTTACACGAGAACAGGGATGAACACTGAAGCTTTCTTT	CASSYTRTGMNTEAFF
TRBV18	16	TRBJ2-3	.	few	TGTGCCAGCTCACCCCCGCAGCGGGTGCGGTCAGATACGCAGTATTTT	CASSPPQRVRSDTQYF
TRBV5-5	13	TRBJ2-4	.	few	TGTGCCAGCAGCAATATAACGGGGGCCAGGGACAACTTC	CASSNITGARDNF
TRBV28	13	TRBJ1-2	TRBD1	.	TGTGCCAGCAGCCGGCAACAGGGGTATGGCTACACCTTC	CASSRQQGYGYTF
TRBV6-9	15	TRBJ2-1	TRBD2	.	TGTGCCAGCAGTTATGGGCCTAGCGGTTACAATGAGCAGTTCTTC	CASSYGPSGYNEQFF
TRBV7-9	15	TRBJ2-3	.	.	TGTGCCAGCAGCTTACTGTTGCCCGTCACAGATACGCAGTATTTT	CASSLLLPVTDTQYF
TRBV7-3	14	TRBJ2-3	TRBD2	.	TGTGCCAGCAGTCCGGGGCTAGCGGGAGATACGCAGTATTTT	CASSPGLAGDTQYF
TRBV28	14	TRBJ2-2	.	.	TGTGCCAGCAGGTTACAGGGTTCCACCGGGGAGCTGTTTTTT	CASRLQGSTGELFF